This TCR beta chain is from a study of shared clonotypes between healthy human individuals. Generated by immunoSEQ multiplex PCR, the TCRdb table keeps only in-frame clones and is missing some. There are roughly 570,000 clones in the sample; 95% to 98% occur only once, and 0.3% lies in the top ten. Per the germline V gene, CDR1 is SGHVS and CDR2 is FQNEAQ. Trimming stripped 7 bases from V and 8 bases from J, with 15 bases between. This CDR3 region has 13 residues. Only CD45RO-negative cells positively selected for CCR7 counted as naive CD8 cells, so terminally differentiated effector memory CD45RA+ cells were excluded.

Sequencing was done on a sample of naive CD8+ T cells sorted from blood. The TCR was taken from a man between 25 and 39 years old in good health. The chain employs TRBV7-8 and TRBJ2-1, with D tentatively TRBD2 (6 bases). The CDR3 DNA reads as TGTGCCAGCAACGGACTATCGGCGGATGAGCAGTTCTTC. This encodes CASNGLSADEQFF.